Sequencing of this T cell receptor (beta chain) was carried out in a study of T cells in Graves' hyperthyroidism and ophthalmopathy. In the study overall: Before treatment of any kind, peripheral blood was taken at initial diagnosis.

Trimming cost V 2 bases and J 1 base, with 9 bases left between them. This CDR3 is 15 amino acids long. CDR1 KGHSH and CDR2 LQKENI come from the germline V gene. Criteria for exclusion of patients were uncontrolled infection, other autoimmune disease, pregnancy or lactation. Template material for amplifying TCR beta CDR3 regions consisted of RNA transcripts. The HTBI primer set drove a first-round RT-PCR of the TCR CDR3. Using its own MiXCR run on the multiplex PCR reads, TCRdb lists one record per CDR3 protein. The table has approximately 380,000 distinct CDR3 sequences, less than 20% seen once; the top ten hold 35% to 45%.

The sample was blood. The source is a man between 18 and 35 years old with Graves' ophthalmopathy. The rearrangement joins TRBV18 to TRBJ1-3; D unclear. CDR3 sequence (DNA): TGTGCCAGCTCACCAACGACTGTTTCTGGAAACACCATATATTTT. It yields the protein CASSPTTVSGNTIYF.